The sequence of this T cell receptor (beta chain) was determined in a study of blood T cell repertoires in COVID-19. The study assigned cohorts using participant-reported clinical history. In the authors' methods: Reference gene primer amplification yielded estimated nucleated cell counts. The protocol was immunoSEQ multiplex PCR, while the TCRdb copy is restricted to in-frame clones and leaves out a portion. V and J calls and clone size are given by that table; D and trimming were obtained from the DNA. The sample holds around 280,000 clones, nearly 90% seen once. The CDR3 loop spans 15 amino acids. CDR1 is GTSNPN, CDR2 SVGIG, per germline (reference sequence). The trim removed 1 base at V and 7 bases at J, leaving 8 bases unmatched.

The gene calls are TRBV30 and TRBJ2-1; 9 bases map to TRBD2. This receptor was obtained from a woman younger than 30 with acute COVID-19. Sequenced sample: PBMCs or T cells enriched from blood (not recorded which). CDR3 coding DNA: TGTGCCTGGAGTGCCGGGACTAGCTATATGAATGAGCAGTTCTTC. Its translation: CAWSAGTSYMNEQFF.